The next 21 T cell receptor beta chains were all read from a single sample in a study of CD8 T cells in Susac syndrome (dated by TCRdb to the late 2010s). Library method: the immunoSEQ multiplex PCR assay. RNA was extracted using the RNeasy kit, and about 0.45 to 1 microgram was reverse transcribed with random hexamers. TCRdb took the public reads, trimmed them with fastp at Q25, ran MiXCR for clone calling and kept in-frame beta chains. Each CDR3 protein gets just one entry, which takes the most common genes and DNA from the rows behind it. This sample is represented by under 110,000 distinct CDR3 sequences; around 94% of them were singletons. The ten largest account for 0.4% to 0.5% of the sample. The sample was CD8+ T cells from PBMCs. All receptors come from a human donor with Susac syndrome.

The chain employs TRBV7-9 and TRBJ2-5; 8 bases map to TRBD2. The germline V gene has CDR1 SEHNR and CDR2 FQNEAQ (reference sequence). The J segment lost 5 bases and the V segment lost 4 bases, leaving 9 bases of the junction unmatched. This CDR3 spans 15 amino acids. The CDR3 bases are TGTGCCAGCAGCTCACCAGGGACTAGATATGAGACCCAGTACTTC. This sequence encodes CASSSPGTRYETQYF.

The CDR3 nucleotides are TGTGCCAGCAGTTACTTAACAGGGGAAGAGACCCAGTACTTC. It codes for CASSYLTGEETQYF. V gene TRBV6-2 or TRBV6-3 combines with J gene TRBJ2-5, with 7 bases matching TRBD1. Germline CDR1 is MNHEY and CDR2 is SVGEGT. The CDR3 has 14 residues. V trimming: 1 base; J trimming: 3 bases; junction bases outside the gene matches: 2.

CDR3 DNA sequence: TGTGCCAGCAGTTTATACGAGGGGGTGGAGACCCAGTACTTC. It translates to CASSLYEGVETQYF. The rearrangement uses TRBV27 and TRBJ2-5, with a tentative D call TRBD1 (6 bases). CDR1 is MNHEY, CDR2 SMNVEV, per germline (reference sequence). V was trimmed by 1 base and J by 5 bases, leaving 11 bases between them. This CDR3 has 14 amino acids.

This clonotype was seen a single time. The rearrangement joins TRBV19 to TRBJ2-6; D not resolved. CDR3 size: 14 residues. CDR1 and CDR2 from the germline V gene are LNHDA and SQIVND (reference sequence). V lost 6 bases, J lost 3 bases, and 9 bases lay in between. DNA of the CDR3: TGTGCCAGTAGCATGGGAAATGGGGCCAACGTCCTGACTTTC. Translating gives CASSMGNGANVLTF.

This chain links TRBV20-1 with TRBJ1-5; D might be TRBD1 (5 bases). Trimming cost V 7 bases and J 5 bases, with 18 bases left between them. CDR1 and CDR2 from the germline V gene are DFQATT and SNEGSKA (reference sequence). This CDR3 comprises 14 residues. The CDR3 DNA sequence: TGCAGTGTTCTCCCCCGGACGGGGGATCAGCCCCAGCATTTT. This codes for CSVLPRTGDQPQHF.

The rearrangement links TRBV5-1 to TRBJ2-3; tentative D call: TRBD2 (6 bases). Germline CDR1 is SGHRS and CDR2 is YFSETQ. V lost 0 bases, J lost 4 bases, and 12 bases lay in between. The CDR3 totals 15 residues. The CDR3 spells CASSLDSRGADTQYF. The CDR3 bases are TGCGCCAGCAGCTTGGATAGCCGCGGGGCAGATACGCAGTATTTT.

The CDR3 region is CASSPPDLPYEQYF. CDR3 nucleotides: TGTGCCAGCTCTCCCCCGGACTTGCCCTACGAGCAGTACTTC. The chain joins TRBV18 to TRBJ2-7, with a possible D match to TRBD2 (5 bases). The CDR3 sequence is 14 residues long. Germline CDR1 reads KGHSH; CDR2 reads LQKENI. Trimming cost V 6 bases and J 2 bases, with 14 bases left between them.

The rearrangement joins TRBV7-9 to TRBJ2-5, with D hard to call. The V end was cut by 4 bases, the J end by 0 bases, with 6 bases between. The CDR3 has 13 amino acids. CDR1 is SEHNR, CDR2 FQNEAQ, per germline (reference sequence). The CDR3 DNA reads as TGTGCCAGCAGCTCCACCAACCAAGAGACCCAGTACTTC. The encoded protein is CASSSTNQETQYF.

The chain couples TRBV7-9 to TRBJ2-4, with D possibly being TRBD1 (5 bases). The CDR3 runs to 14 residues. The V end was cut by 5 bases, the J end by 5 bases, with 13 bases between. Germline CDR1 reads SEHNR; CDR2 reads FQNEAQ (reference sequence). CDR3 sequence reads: CASSKDIRENIQYF. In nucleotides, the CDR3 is TGTGCCAGCAGCAAGGACATCCGGGAAAACATTCAGTACTTC.

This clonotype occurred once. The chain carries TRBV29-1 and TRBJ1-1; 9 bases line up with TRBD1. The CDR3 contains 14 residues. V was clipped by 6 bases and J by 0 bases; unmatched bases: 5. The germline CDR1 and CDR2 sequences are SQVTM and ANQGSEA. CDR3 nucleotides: TGCAGCGTCGGTGGGACAGGGCTGAACACTGAAGCTTTCTTT. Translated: CSVGGTGLNTEAFF.

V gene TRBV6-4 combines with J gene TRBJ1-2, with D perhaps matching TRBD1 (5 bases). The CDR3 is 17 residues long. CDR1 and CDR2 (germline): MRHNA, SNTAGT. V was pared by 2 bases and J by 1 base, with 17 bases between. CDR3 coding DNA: TGTGCCAGCAGTGACCCCGCGGGCAGACAGAGTAACTATGGCTACACCTTC. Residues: CASSDPAGRQSNYGYTF.

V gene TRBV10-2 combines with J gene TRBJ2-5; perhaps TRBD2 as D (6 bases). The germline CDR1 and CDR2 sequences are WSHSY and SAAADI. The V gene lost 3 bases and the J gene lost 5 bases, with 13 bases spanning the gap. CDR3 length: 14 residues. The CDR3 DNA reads TGCGCCAGCAGTGACGGGGGAGCCCGGGAGACCCAGTACTTC. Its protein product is CASSDGGARETQYF.

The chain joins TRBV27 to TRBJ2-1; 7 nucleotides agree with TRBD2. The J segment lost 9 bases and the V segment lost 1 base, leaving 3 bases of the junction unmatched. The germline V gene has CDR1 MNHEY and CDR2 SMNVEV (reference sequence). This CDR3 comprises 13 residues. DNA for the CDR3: TGTGCCAGCAGTTTATTCCCGGGGGGTGAGCAGTTCTTC. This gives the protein CASSLFPGGEQFF.

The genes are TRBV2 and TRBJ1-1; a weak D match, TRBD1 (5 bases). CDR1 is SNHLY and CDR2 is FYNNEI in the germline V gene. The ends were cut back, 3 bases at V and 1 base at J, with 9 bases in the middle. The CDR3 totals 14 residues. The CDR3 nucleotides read TGTGCCAGCAGTGATCCTGGGGGGAACACTGAAGCTTTCTTT. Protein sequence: CASSDPGGNTEAFF.

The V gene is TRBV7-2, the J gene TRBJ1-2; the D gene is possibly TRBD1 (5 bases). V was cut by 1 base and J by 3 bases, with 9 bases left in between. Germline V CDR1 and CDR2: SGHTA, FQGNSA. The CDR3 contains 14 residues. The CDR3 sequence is CASSLGRDDYGYTF. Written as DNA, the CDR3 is TGTGCCAGCAGCTTAGGCAGGGACGACTATGGCTACACCTTC.

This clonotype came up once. The CDR3 here is CASSVDAGELFF. CDR3 in DNA: TGTGCCAGCAGCGTAGATGCCGGGGAGCTGTTTTTT. The chain links TRBV9 to TRBJ2-2; no clear D gene. Germline CDR1 is SGDLS and CDR2 is YYNGEE. This CDR3 is 12 amino acids long. Trimming took off 0 bases at V and 6 bases at J, with 3 bases between the two ends.

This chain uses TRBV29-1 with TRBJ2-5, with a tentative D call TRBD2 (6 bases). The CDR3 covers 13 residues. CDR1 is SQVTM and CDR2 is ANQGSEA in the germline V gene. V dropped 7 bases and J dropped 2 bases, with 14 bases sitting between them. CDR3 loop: CSALIGGQETQYF. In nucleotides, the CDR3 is TGCAGCGCCCTCATCGGGGGTCAAGAGACCCAGTACTTC.

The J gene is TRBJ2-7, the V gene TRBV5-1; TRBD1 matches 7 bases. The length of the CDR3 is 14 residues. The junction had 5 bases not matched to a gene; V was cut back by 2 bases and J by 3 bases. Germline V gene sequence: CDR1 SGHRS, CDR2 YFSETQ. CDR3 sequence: CASSFAQGVYEQYF. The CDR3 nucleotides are TGCGCCAGCAGCTTCGCGCAGGGGGTCTACGAGCAGTACTTC.

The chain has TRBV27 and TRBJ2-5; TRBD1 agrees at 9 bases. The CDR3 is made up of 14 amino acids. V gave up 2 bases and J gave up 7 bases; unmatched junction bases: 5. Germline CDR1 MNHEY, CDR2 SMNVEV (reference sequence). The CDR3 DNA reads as TGTGCCAGCAGTTTAGGACAGGGGACGGGGACCCAGTACTTC. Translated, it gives CASSLGQGTGTQYF.

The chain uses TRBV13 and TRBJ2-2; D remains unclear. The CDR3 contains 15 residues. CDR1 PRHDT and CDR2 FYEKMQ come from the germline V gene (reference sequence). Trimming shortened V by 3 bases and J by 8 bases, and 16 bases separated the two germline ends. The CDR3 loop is CASSLLTELGGELFF. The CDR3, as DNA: TGTGCCAGCAGCTTGCTGACGGAGCTAGGGGGGGAGCTGTTTTTT.

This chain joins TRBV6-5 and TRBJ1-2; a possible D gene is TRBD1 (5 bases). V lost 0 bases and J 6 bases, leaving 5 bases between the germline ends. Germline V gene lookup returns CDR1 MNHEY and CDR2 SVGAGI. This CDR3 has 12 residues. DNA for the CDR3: TGTGCCAGCAGTTACTCGGGGGATGGCTACACCTTC. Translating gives CASSYSGDGYTF.